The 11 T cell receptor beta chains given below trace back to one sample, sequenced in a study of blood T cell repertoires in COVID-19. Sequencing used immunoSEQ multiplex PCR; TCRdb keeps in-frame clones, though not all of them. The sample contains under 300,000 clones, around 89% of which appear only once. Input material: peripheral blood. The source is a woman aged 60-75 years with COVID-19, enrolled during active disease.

The CDR3 DNA reads as TGCGCCAGCAGCTTGGTACAGTTTAGCACAGATACGCAGTATTTT. It codes for CASSLVQFSTDTQYF. The genes are TRBV5-1 and TRBJ2-3; D unresolved. Looked up from germline, CDR1 is SGHRS and CDR2 is YFSETQ. V lost 0 bases to trimming and J lost 0 bases, with 8 bases between them. This CDR3 region has 15 residues.

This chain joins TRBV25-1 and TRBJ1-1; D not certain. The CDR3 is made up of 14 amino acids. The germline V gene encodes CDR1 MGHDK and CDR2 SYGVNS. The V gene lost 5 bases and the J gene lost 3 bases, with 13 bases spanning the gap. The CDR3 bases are TGTGCCAGCAGTCCTCACGGGGTCGACACTGAAGCTTTCTTT. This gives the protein CASSPHGVDTEAFF.

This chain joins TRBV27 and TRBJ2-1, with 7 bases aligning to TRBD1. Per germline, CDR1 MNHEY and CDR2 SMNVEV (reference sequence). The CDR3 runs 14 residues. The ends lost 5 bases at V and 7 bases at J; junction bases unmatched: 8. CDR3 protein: CASSPGTEPNEQFF. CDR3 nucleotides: TGTGCCAGCAGTCCCGGGACAGAACCTAATGAGCAGTTCTTC.

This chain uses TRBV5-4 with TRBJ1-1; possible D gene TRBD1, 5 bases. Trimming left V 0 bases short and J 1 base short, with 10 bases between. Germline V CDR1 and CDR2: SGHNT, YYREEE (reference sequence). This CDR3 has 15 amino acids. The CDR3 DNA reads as TGTGCCAGCAGCTTGGGGGGCGGGGCGAACACTGAAGCTTTCTTT. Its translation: CASSLGGGANTEAFF.

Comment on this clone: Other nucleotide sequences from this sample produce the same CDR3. The CDR3 DNA reads TGTGCCAGCAGCCTAGGACAGGGGAACTATGGCTACACCTTC. The encoded protein is CASSLGQGNYGYTF. The rearrangement uses TRBV7-3 and TRBJ1-2, with TRBD1 matching 9 bases. Germline loops: CDR1 SGHTA, CDR2 FQGTGA. CDR3 length: 14 amino acids. V was clipped by 5 bases and J by 2 bases; unmatched bases: 3.

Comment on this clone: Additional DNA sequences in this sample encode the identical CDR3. CDR3 in DNA: TGCGCCAGCAGCTTGGCAGGGAACACTGAAGCTTTCTTT. Amino acids: CASSLAGNTEAFF. The chain recombines TRBV5-1 with TRBJ1-1; D gene ambiguous. The V end lost 0 bases, the J end lost 1 base, and 4 bases lay between the germline ends. This CDR3 has 13 amino acids. In germline, CDR1 is SGHRS, CDR2 YFSETQ.

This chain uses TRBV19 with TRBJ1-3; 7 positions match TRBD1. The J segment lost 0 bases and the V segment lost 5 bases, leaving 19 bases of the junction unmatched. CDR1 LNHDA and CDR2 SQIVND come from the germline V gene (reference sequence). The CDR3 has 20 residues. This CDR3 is CASSSHPGDRDSPSGNTIYF. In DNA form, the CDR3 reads TGTGCCAGTAGTTCTCACCCCGGCGACAGGGACTCTCCCTCTGGAAACACCATATATTTT.

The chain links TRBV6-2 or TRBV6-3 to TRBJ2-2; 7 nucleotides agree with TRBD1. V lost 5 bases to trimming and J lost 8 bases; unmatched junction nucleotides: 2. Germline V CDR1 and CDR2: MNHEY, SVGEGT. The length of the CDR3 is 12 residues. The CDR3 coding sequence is TGTGCCAGCAGTGGACAGGCTGGGGAGCTGTTTTTT. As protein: CASSGQAGELFF.

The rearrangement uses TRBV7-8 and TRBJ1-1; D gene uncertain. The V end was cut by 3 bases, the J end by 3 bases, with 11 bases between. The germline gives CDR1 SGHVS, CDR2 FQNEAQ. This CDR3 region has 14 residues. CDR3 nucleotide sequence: TGTGCCAGCAGCTTCCGGGGTTGGGACACTGAAGCTTTCTTT. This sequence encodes CASSFRGWDTEAFF.

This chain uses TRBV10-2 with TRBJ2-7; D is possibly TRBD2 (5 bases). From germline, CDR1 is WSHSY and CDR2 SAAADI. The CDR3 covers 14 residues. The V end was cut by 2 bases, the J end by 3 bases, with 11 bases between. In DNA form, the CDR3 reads TGCGCCAGCAGTGAGGAGGGCTTCTACTACGAGCAGTACTTC. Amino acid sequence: CASSEEGFYYEQYF.

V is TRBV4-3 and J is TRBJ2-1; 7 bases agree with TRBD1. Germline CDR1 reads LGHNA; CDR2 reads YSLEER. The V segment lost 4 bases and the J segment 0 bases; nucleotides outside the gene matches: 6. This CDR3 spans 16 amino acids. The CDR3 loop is CASSLRRGSSYNEQFF. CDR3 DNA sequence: TGCGCCAGCAGCCTCCGCAGGGGGAGCTCCTACAATGAGCAGTTCTTC.